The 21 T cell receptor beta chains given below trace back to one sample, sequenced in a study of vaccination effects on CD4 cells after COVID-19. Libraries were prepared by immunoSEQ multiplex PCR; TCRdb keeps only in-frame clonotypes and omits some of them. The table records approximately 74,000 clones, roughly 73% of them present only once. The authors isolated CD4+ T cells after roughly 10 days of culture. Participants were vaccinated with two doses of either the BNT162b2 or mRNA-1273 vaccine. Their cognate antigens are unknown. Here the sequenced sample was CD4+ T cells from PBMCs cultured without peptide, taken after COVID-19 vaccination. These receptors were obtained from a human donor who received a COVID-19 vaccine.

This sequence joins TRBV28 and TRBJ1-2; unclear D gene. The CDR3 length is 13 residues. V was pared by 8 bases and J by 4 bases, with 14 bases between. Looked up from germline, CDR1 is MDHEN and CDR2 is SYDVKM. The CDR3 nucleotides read TGTGCCAGCGTTACGGGGTCAGCCTATGGCTACACCTTC. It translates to CASVTGSAYGYTF.

CDR3 protein: CASSPHDVGNTGELFF. Written as DNA, the CDR3 is TGTGCCAGCAGCCCCCATGATGTGGGTAACACCGGGGAGCTGTTTTTT. The chain has TRBV7-3 and TRBJ2-2; D not resolved. Germline assignment: CDR1 SGHTA and CDR2 FQGTGA. Deletions cut 5 bases from V and 2 bases from J, with 15 bases between. This CDR3 contains 16 residues.

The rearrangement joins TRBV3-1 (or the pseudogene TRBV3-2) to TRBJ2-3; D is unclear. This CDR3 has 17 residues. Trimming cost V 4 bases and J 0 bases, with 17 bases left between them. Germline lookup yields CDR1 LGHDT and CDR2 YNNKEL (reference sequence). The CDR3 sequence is CASSRPNSGASTDTQYF. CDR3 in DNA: TGTGCCAGCAGCCGCCCGAACTCAGGCGCTAGCACAGATACGCAGTATTTT.

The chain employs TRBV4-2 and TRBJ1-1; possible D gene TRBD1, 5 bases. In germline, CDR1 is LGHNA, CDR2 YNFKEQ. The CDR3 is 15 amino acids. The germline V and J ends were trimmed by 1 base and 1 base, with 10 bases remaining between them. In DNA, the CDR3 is TGTGCCAGCAGCCAAGTGGGGCTGACGAACACTGAAGCTTTCTTT. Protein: CASSQVGLTNTEAFF.

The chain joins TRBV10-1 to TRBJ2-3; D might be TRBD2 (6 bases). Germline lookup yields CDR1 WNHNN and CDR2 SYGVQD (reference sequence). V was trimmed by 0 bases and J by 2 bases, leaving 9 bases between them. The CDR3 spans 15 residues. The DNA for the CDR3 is TGCGCCAGCAGTGAGTCGCGGGGATTCACAGATACGCAGTATTTT. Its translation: CASSESRGFTDTQYF.

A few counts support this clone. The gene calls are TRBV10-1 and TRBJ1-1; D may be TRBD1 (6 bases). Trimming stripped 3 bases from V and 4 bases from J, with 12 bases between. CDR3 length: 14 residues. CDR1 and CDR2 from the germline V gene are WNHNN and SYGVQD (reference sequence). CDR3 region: CASSEAGASTEAFF. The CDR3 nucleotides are TGCGCCAGCAGTGAAGCGGGGGCTAGCACTGAAGCTTTCTTT.

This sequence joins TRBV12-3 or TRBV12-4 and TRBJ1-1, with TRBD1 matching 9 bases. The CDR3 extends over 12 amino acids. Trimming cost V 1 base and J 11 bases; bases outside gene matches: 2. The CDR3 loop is CASSLVGQGAFF. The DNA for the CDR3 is TGTGCCAGCAGTTTAGTCGGACAGGGGGCTTTCTTT.

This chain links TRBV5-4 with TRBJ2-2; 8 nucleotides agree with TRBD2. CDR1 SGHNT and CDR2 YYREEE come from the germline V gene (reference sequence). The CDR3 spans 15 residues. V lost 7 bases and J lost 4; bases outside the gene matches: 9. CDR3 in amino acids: CASSFRGGPTGELFF. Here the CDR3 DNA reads TGTGCCAGCTCCTTCCGGGGGGGACCCACCGGGGAGCTGTTTTTT.

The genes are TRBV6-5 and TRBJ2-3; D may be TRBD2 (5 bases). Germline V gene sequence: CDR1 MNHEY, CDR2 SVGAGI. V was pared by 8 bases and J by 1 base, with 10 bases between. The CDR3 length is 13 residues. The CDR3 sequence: CASRGPGTDTQYF. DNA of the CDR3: TGTGCCAGCCGCGGGCCCGGCACAGATACGCAGTATTTT.

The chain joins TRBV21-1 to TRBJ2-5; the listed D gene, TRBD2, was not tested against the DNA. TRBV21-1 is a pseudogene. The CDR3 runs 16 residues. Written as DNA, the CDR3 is TGTGCCAGCAGCAACGTAGCGGGGGGTGATAAAGAGACCCAGTACTTC. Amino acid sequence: CASSNVAGGDKETQYF.

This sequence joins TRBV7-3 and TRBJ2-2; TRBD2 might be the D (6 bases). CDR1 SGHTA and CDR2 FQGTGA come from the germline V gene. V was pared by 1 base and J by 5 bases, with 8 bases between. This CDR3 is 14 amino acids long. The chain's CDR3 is CASSLKRATGELFF. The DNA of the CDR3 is TGTGCCAGCAGCTTAAAGCGGGCAACCGGGGAGCTGTTTTTT.

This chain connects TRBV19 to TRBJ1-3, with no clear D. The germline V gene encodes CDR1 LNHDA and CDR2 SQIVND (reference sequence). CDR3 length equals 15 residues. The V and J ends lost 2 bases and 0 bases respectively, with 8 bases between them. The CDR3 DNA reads TGTGCCAGTAGTATAATCGGGTTCTCTGGAAACACCATATATTTT. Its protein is CASSIIGFSGNTIYF.

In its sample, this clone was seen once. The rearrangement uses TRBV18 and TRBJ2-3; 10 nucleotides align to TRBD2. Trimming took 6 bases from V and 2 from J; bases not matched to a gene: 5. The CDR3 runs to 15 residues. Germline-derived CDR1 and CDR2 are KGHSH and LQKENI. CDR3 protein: CASSPLAGATDTQYF. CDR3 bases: TGTGCCAGCTCGCCCCTAGCGGGGGCCACAGATACGCAGTATTTT.

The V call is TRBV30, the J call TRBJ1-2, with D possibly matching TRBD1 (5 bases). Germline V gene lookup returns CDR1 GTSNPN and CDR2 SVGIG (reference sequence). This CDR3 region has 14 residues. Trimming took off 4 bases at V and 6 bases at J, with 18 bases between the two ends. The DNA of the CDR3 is TGTGCCTGGACCGTCGGCGGGCAGGGAAATGGCTACACCTTC. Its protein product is CAWTVGGQGNGYTF.

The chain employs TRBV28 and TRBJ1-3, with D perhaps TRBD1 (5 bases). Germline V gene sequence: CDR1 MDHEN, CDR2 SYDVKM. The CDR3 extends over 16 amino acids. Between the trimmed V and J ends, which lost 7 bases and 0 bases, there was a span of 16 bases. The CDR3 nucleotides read TGTGCCAGCAATACGATCGGGACGGACTCTGGAAACACCATATATTTT. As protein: CASNTIGTDSGNTIYF.

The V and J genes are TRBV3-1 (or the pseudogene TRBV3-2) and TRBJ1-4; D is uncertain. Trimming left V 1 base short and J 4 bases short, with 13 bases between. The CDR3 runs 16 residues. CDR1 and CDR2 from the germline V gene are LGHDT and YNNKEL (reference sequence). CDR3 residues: CASSQGWPALNEKLFF. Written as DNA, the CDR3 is TGTGCCAGCAGCCAAGGCTGGCCGGCCCTTAATGAAAAACTGTTTTTT.

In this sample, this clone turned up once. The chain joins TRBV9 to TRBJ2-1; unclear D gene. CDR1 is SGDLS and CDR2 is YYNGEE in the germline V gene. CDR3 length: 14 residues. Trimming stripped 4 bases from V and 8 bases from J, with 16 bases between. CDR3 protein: CASSSDPWMYEQFF. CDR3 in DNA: TGTGCCAGCAGCTCGGACCCTTGGATGTATGAGCAGTTCTTC.

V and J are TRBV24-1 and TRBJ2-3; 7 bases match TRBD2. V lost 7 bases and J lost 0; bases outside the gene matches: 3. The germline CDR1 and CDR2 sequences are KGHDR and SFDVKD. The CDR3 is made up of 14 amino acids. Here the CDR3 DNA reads TGTGCCACCAGGGAGGGACTAAGCACAGATACGCAGTATTTT. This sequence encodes CATREGLSTDTQYF.

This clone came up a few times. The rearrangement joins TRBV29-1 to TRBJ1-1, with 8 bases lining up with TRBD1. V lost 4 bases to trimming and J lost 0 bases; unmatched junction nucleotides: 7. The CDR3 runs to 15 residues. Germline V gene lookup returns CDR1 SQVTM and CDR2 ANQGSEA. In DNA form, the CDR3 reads TGCAGCGTTGGGCAGGGGGCATGGGTGAACACTGAAGCTTTCTTT. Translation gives CSVGQGAWVNTEAFF.

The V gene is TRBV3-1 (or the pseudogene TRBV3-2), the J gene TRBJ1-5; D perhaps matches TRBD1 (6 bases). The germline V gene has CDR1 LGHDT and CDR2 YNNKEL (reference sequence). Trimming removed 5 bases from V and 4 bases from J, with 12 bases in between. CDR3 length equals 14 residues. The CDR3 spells CASSFTGLNQPQHF. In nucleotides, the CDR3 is TGTGCCAGCAGCTTTACAGGGCTAAATCAGCCCCAGCATTTT.

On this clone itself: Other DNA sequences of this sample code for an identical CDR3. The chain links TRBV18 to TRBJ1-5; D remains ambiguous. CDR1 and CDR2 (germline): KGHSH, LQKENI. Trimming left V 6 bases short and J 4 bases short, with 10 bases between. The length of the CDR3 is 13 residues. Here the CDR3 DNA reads TGTGCCAGCTCGCTAGACCTAAATCAGCCCCAGCATTTT. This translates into CASSLDLNQPQHF.